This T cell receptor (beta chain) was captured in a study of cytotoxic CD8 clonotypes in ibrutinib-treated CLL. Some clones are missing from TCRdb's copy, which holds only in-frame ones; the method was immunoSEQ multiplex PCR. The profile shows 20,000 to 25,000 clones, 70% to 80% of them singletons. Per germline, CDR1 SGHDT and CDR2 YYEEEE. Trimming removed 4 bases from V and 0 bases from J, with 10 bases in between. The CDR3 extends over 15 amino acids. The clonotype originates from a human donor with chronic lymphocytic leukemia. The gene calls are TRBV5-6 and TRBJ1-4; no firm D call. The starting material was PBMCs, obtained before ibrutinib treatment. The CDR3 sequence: CASSVRVATNEKLFF. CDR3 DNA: TGTGCCAGCAGCGTCCGGGTCGCAACTAATGAAAAACTGTTTTTT.